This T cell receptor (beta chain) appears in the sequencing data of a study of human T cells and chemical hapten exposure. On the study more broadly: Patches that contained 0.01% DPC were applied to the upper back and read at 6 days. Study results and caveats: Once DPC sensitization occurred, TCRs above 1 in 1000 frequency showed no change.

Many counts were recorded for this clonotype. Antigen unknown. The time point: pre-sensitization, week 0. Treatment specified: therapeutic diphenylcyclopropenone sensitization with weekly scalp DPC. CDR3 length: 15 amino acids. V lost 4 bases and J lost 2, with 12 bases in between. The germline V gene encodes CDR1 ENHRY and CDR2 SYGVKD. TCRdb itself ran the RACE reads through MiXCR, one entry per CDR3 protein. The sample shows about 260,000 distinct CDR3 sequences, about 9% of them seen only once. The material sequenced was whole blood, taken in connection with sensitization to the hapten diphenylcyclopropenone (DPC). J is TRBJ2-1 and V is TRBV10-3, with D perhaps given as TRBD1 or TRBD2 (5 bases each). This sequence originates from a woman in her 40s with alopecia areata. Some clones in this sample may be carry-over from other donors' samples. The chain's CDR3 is CAISAGQGAYNEQFF. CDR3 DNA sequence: TGTGCCATCAGTGCGGGGCAGGGTGCCTACAATGAGCAGTTCTTC.